Shown below are 8 T cell receptor beta chains from a single sample sequenced in a study of blood T cell repertoires in COVID-19. The repertoire was sequenced with immunoSEQ multiplex PCR; TCRdb's copy has only in-frame clones and lacks some. The repertoire holds roughly 320,000 clones, with 90% as singletons. The source material was PBMCs or T cells enriched from blood (not recorded which). The receptors shown here come from a woman in her twenties or thirties who had been exposed to COVID-19.

The chain combines TRBV7-9 with TRBJ1-2, with 7 bases aligning to TRBD1. Germline V gene data show CDR1 as SEHNR and CDR2 as FQNEAQ (reference sequence). Trimming took 5 bases from V and 8 from J; bases not matched to a gene: 17. The CDR3 loop spans 16 amino acids. The CDR3 nucleotides read TGTGCCAGCAGCCGTAAGGACAGGTTTGGGACTGAGGGCTACACCTTC. Amino acid sequence: CASSRKDRFGTEGYTF.

This chain connects TRBV6-2 or TRBV6-3 to TRBJ1-6; D not resolved. Deletions cut 2 bases from V and 13 bases from J, with 12 bases between. Germline values: CDR1 MNHEY, CDR2 SVGEGT. The CDR3 length is 13 residues. CDR3 DNA sequence: TGTGCCAGCAGTTACATCGTTCGGAGGCCCCTCCACTTT. This sequence encodes CASSYIVRRPLHF.

The rearrangement links TRBV29-1 to TRBJ2-3, with D hard to call. The germline CDR1 and CDR2 sequences are SQVTM and ANQGSEA. This CDR3 is 12 amino acids long. Trimming removed 2 bases from V and 6 bases from J, with 9 bases in between. The CDR3 nucleotides read TGCAGCGTTGAAAGTGGGCCCGATACGCAGTATTTT. Translation gives CSVESGPDTQYF.

The V gene is TRBV4-1, the J gene TRBJ1-3; 7 positions match TRBD1. Germline CDR1 and CDR2: MGHRA and YSYEKL. With V trimmed by 5 bases and J by 1 base, 11 bases remained unmatched. This CDR3 is 17 amino acids long. CDR3 sequence reads: CASSSLEGAFSGNTIYF. The CDR3 DNA sequence: TGCGCCAGCAGCTCCCTTGAGGGGGCTTTTTCTGGAAACACCATATATTTT.

This clone was detected a few times. The CDR3 nucleotides read TGTGCCAGCAGCTTAGTGATCGGGGGAAACACCGGGGAGCTGTTTTTT. It encodes CASSLVIGGNTGELFF. The rearrangement joins TRBV7-6 to TRBJ2-2, with D maybe TRBD2 (6 bases). The germline V and J ends were trimmed by 1 base and 2 bases, with 11 bases remaining between them. This CDR3 region has 16 residues. The germline gives CDR1 SGHVS, CDR2 FNYEAQ. Full variable domain (outside the CDR3, taken from reference TRBV7-6 and TRBJ2-2): GAGVSQSPRYKVTKRGQDVALRCDPISGHVSLYWYRQALGQGPEFLTYFNYEAQQDKSGLPNDRFSAERPEGSISTLTIQRTEQRDSAMYRCASSLVIGGNTGELFFGEGSRLTVL.

This chain joins TRBV5-5 and TRBJ1-2, with TRBD1 identical over 9 bases. J gave up 0 bases and V 4 bases, and 4 bases lay outside the gene matches. The CDR3 is made up of 15 amino acids. The V gene's germline CDR1 is SGHKS and CDR2 YYEKEE (reference sequence). The CDR3 nucleotides read TGTGCCAGCAGCCGACAGGGGGGCTCTAACTATGGCTACACCTTC. Translated, it gives CASSRQGGSNYGYTF.

The CDR3, as DNA: TGTGCCAGCAGCTTAGGAGGAGCGGATGAAAAACTGTTTTTT. The encoded protein is CASSLGGADEKLFF. This chain uses TRBV7-8 with TRBJ1-4; unclear D gene. There are 14 residues in the CDR3. Trimming left V 1 base short and J 6 bases short, with 9 bases between. The germline V gene has CDR1 SGHVS and CDR2 FQNEAQ.

The chain combines TRBV9 with TRBJ2-5; D gene unclear. CDR1 SGDLS and CDR2 YYNGEE come from the germline V gene. Trimming took off 3 bases at V and 2 bases at J, with 14 bases between the two ends. The CDR3 extends over 15 amino acids. The CDR3 loop reads CASSADNAWQETQYF. DNA of the CDR3: TGTGCCAGCAGCGCCGATAATGCGTGGCAAGAGACCCAGTACTTC.